The next 2 T cell receptor beta chains were all read from a single sample in a study of shared clonotypes between healthy human individuals. Terminally differentiated effector memory CD45RA+ cells were excluded from the naive CD8 cells, which were CD45RO-negative and positively selected for CCR7. Profiling relied on immunoSEQ multiplex PCR, and the TCRdb table lists in-frame clones only, not all of them. Counted here are about 600,000 clones, roughly 98% occurring once; the ten biggest clones make up less than 0.35%. Sample: naive CD8+ T cells sorted from blood. Receptor source: a man aged 25-45 years in good health.

V gene TRBV29-1 combines with J gene TRBJ2-7; 7 bases are shared with TRBD1. This CDR3 spans 14 amino acids. Germline CDR1 SQVTM, CDR2 ANQGSEA. The J segment lost 3 bases and the V segment lost 4 bases, leaving 9 bases of the junction unmatched. The DNA for the CDR3 is TGCAGCGTTGCTACAGGGGAGCAAAACTACGAGCAGTACTTC. Protein sequence: CSVATGEQNYEQYF.

The CDR3 here is CASSPSFSGRGDEQFF. The CDR3 DNA is TGTGCCAGCAGTCCCAGTTTTAGTGGGAGGGGCGATGAGCAGTTCTTC. J is TRBJ2-1 and V is TRBV27, with 7 positions matching TRBD2. CDR3 length: 16 amino acids. V dropped 5 bases and J dropped 8; count of bases not matched to a gene: 15. From germline, CDR1 is MNHEY and CDR2 SMNVEV (reference sequence).